This T cell receptor beta chain was identified in a study of T cell repertoires in cytomegalovirus infection. The CDR3 runs to 14 residues. The junction had 4 bases not matched to a gene; V was cut back by 7 bases and J by 0 bases. Germline values: CDR1 MNHEY, CDR2 SVGAGI. MiXCR was run by TCRdb on the reads, yielding one entry per CDR3 protein. Among 250,000 to 300,000 distinct CDR3 sequences, roughly a fifth were seen once, and the ten largest hold about 21%. This clonotype was picked up a small number of times. Its antigen is undetermined. This specimen was cultured PBMCs, taken from culture after CMV antigen stimulation. The sequence came from a human donor in good health (CMV status not recorded). Some clones in this sample may be carry-over from other donors' samples. The J gene is TRBJ1-1, the V gene TRBV6-5; 8 bases agree with TRBD1. The DNA for the CDR3 is TGTGCCAGCACTCAGGGGGCCATGAACACTGAAGCTTTCTTT. Translation gives CASTQGAMNTEAFF.